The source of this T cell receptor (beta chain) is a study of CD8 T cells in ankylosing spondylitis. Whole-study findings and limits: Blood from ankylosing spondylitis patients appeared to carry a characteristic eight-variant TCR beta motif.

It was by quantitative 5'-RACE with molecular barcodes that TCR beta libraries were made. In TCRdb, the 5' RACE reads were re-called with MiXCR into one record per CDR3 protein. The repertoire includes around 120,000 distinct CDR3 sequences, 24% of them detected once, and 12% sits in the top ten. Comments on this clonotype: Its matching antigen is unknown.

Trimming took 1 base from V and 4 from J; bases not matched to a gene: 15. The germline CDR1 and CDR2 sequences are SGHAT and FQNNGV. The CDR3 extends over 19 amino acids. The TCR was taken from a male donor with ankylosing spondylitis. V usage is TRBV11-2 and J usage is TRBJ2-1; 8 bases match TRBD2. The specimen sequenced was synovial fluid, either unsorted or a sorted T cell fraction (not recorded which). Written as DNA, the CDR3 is TGTGCCAGCAGCTTAGTTTGGGCAGGCACTAGCGGAAATTACAATGAGCAGTTCTTC. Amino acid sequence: CASSLVWAGTSGNYNEQFF.